This T cell receptor (beta chain) appears in the sequencing data of a study of CD8 T cells in Susac syndrome. Notes on the study in general: The TCR sequencing and HLA analysis in the study involved a relatively small number of individuals, as the study acknowledged.

Reverse transcription of roughly 0.5 to 1 ug RNA was carried out with random hexamers. Amplification of TCR beta CDR3 across 54 Vbeta and 13 Jbeta was performed with immunoSEQ multiplex PCR. A single record per CDR3 protein comes from TCRdb applying MiXCR to the immunoSEQ multiplex PCR reads. The sample has about 400,000 distinct CDR3 sequences; more than 70% are singletons. This clonotype was picked up one time. Antigen specificity is unknown. Trimming stripped 4 bases from V and 4 bases from J, with 16 bases between. Per the germline V gene, CDR1 is SGHVS and CDR2 is FNYEAQ. The CDR3 is made up of 15 amino acids.

Sequenced: CD8+ T cells from PBMCs. This chain links TRBV7-6 with TRBJ1-1; D not certain. The clonotype comes from a human donor with multiple sclerosis. CDR3 DNA sequence: TGTGCCAGCAGCTCAGAATCCGGGCAGGCCACTGAAGCTTTCTTT. It is translated as CASSSESGQATEAFF. The whole variable domain, filled in from reference TRBV7-6 and TRBJ1-1, reads GAGVSQSPRYKVTKRGQDVALRCDPISGHVSLYWYRQALGQGPEFLTYFNYEAQQDKSGLPNDRFSAERPEGSISTLTIQRTEQRDSAMYRCASSSESGQATEAFFGQGTRLTVV.